Detailed here is one TCR beta chain. This clonotype appeared a few times. Its antigen remains undetermined. No base qualities exist here, and no much larger clone lies one base off it. This sample stems from a study of blood T cells in healthy people across ages (dated by TCRdb to 2013 to 2016). Background for the entire study: Template switching captured roughly one uniquely barcoded TCR beta cDNA molecule per two T cells in model experiments. To track age-related changes in TCR beta repertoire diversity, the study relied on deep sequencing normalized with unique cDNA molecular identifiers. The donors were divided into four age groups: young (average around 15 years), middle-aged (around 37), aged (approximately 62) and long-lived (about 80). For two donors (one aged 18 to 30 and one aged 80 or older), the study analyzed two additional independent replicas of 1 million unique cDNA reads from the same blood draw. Here is what the overall study found, with its caveats: Compared with the aged group, the long-lived group had more naive CD4+ T cells, fewer expanded clones and increased TCR diversity, suggesting age selection. Estimates of total diversity based on one million sequenced T cells were considered lower bounds and underestimates. Conclusive comparison of naive and antigen-experienced compartments was prevented by the profiling of bulk unsorted PBMCs. There was a strong correlation between observed TCR beta diversity and the percentage of naive T cells measured by flow cytometry. As age increased, observed TCR beta diversity per million T cells dropped in a roughly linear way, and a significant reduction was already evident by age 40. Donor CMV infection status was unknown, potentially confounding age-related changes in expanded clonotypes.

The donors were about 40 Caucasian individuals from Russia, aged 6 to 90 years, who were systemically healthy. Each donor gave approximately 9.3 milliliters of peripheral blood, collected into EDTA-treated Vacutainer tubes. Ficoll-Paque density-gradient centrifugation was used to isolate PBMCs, with at least 6 million per sample. Trizol reagent was used to extract total RNA from PBMCs, with at least 5.5 micrograms per sample. Naive CD45RAhigh/CD27high T cell percentages were measured by flow cytometry on a PBMC aliquot from every donor. Libraries came from 5' RACE. The sequencing machine was an Illumina HiSeq 2500. A second PCR of roughly 7 to 11 cycles was performed with a sample-barcoded 5' primer and a J-beta primer mix. A unique molecular identifier was introduced onto each TCR beta cDNA molecule by a template-switch 5' adaptor carrying 12 random nucleotides. At least 2.5 million CDR3-containing paired-end reads were obtained from each sample. First-strand cDNA was synthesized from all RNA with the Mint cDNA synthesis kit, primed by a TRBC-specific oligonucleotide. After uracil-DNA glycosylase treatment, a first 18-cycle PCR used universal primers M1SS and BC2_uni_R on all cDNA. As for how the authors treated the data: For normalization, 1 million high-quality reads were randomly selected from each sample, with every read carrying a distinct molecular identifier. Reads sharing molecular identifiers were discarded rather than binned into consensus sequences. MiTCR, with a Q25 quality threshold and the strictest error-elimination algorithm, was used for CDR3 identification, clonotype clustering and error correction. A nonparametric unseen species model with Euler transformation was used to estimate a lower bound on total TCR beta diversity. The public reads were run again by TCRdb, first through fastp at Q25 and then through MiXCR, and only productive beta chains were kept. Entries are consolidated by CDR3 protein sequence, retaining the most common genes and DNA. V and J calls and clone size were set by TCRdb, not the authors. The sample records around 800,000 distinct CDR3 sequences, roughly 25% of which are singletons. The ten largest clones represent 2.5% to 3.5% of the sample.

After removal of 1 base from V and 3 bases from J, the junction retains 22 bases not matched to a gene. CDR1 SGHAT and CDR2 FQDESV were looked up in the germline V gene (reference sequence). The CDR3 runs 21 residues from the cysteine to the phenylalanine. Of the read, only the CDR3 DNA is kept; its 63 bases are in frame from base 1. This sample also appeared in a second study, on T cells of mothers and their children. The second source states: The donors were nine systemically healthy Caucasian individuals, made up of three mothers and their six children. cDNA synthesis consumed the entire amount of extracted RNA, loaded at 1.5 ug RNA in each 15 ul reaction. In the second PCR, the M1S primer introduced both the sample barcodes and 2-4 random nucleotides. Each mother yielded over 10 million TCR beta CDR3 reads and each child about 3 million reads. TCR recombination output is similarly shaped by thymic selection in related and unrelated pairs, with a minor effect exerted by inherited differences. Normalized repertoire overlap in related mother-child pairs was always slightly higher than in unrelated mother-child pairs, but the difference was never significant. With a sensitivity of about 100 clones per million clonotypes, no persistent microchimeric T cell clones were detected. In the study, deep NGS was used to compare the TCR beta repertoires of mothers and children, and features distinguishing related mother-child pairs from unrelated individuals were sought. Mothers averaged 40 +/- 4 years of age and children averaged roughly 12 +/- 4 years. Libraries were sequenced on Illumina HiSeq 2000 with 100+100 nt paired-end reads after adapter ligation with NEBNext reagents. To prevent cross-contamination, the mother and child libraries were prepared a month apart and were sequenced in separate runs. Between about 500,000 and 2,300,000 distinct TCR beta clonotypes were identified per donor. Naive TCR beta clonotypes were estimated from low-frequency clonotypes matched to each donor's FACS-determined naive share, without sorting.

The sequenced sample was blood. Recombination connected TRBV11-1 to TRBJ2-7; TRBD2 matches 9 bases in the middle. The receptor comes from a boy aged 10-17 years in good health. The DNA is TGTGCCAGCAGCTTAGAATTTCGGGTTGGTAGCGGGAGCCGGAAATACTACGAGCAGTACTTC. Its amino acids are CASSLEFRVGSGSRKYYEQYF.